The 22 T cell receptor beta chains listed next were all sequenced from one sample in a study of regulatory T cells in long-lasting Graves disease. Time point defined: persistent/refractory GD, antithyroid drugs over 5 years with positive TRAb. Preparation of the TCR library used RNA extracted from PBMCs. CDR3-region Arm-PCR and iRepertoire HTBI primers produced the TCR beta libraries. TCRdb called the multiplex PCR reads again in MiXCR, with one record for every CDR3 protein. The sample records around 400,000 distinct CDR3 sequences, approximately 25% being singletons. The sequencing used peripheral blood mononuclear cells (PBMCs), collected when the disease was refractory, from a patient treated with antithyroid drugs. Receptors were obtained from a woman in her 40s with Graves disease.

This clonotype was picked up a small number of times. The chain has TRBV11-2 and TRBJ1-4; D might be TRBD1 (6 bases). The CDR3 has 16 residues. Germline CDR1 SGHAT, CDR2 FQNNGV. Trimming pared 5 bases from V and 2 bases from J, leaving 15 bases between. The CDR3 region has the DNA TGTGCCAGCAGCCGTTCGTACAGGGCGACTAATGAAAAACTGTTTTTT. It specifies CASSRSYRATNEKLFF. The full variable domain, completed using reference TRBV11-2 and TRBJ1-4, is EAGVAQSPRYKIIEKRQSVAFWCNPISGHATLYWYQQILGQGPKLLIQFQNNGVVDDSQLPKDRFSAERLKGVDSTLKIQPAKLEDSAVYLCASSRSYRATNEKLFFGSGTQLSVL.

The genes are TRBV6-1 and TRBJ1-1; TRBD1 matches 8 bases. The CDR3 is made up of 14 amino acids. Losses at the gene ends were 5 bases for V and 1 base for J; bases not matched to a gene: 3. Germline loops: CDR1 MNHNS, CDR2 SASEGT. The CDR3 DNA reads TGTGCCAGCAGTCGGACAGGGCGGAACACTGAAGCTTTCTTT. This sequence encodes CASSRTGRNTEAFF.

The table lists this clonotype with many counts. The CDR3 protein is CASRQGGQGYQPQHF. The CDR3 DNA follows: TGTGCCAGCAGACAAGGAGGACAGGGATATCAGCCCCAGCATTTT. The rearrangement uses TRBV6-1 and TRBJ1-5, with TRBD1 identical over 8 bases. CDR1 and CDR2 from the germline V gene are MNHNS and SASEGT. CDR3 length equals 15 residues. Trimming cost V 6 bases and J 5 bases; bases outside gene matches: 9.

A remark on this clonotype: Since a much larger clone is just one base distant, this may be a read error. The chain has TRBV7-8 and TRBJ2-7, with D unclear. The germline V gene encodes CDR1 SGHVS and CDR2 FQNEAQ. CDR3 length: 14 amino acids. V lost 5 bases to trimming and J lost 6 bases, with 17 bases between them. CDR3 sequence (DNA): TGTGCCAGCAGCCTTAACGTGGGCGTCGGCGAGCAGTACTTC. Translated, it gives CASSLNVGVGEQYF.

V is TRBV20-1 and J is TRBJ2-7; TRBD1 matches 9 bases. J gave up 7 bases and V 5 bases, and 6 bases lay outside the gene matches. CDR1 and CDR2 (germline): DFQATT, SNEGSKA (reference sequence). The CDR3 has 12 amino acids. The CDR3 loop reads CSALGQGREQYF. Written as DNA, the CDR3 is TGCAGTGCTCTAGGACAGGGGCGAGAGCAGTACTTC.

Only a few counts were recorded for this clonotype. The chain employs TRBV27 and TRBJ2-7, with TRBD1 identical over 8 bases. CDR3 size: 16 residues. The germline CDR1 and CDR2 sequences are MNHEY and SMNVEV (reference sequence). V gave up 0 bases and J gave up 7 bases; unmatched junction bases: 11. CDR3 region: CASSLSKGQVIGEQYF. The CDR3 region has the DNA TGTGCCAGCAGTTTATCGAAGGGACAGGTCATCGGGGAGCAGTACTTC.

The chain couples TRBV29-1 to TRBJ2-6; no definite D call. CDR3 length: 13 residues. V gave up 5 bases and J gave up 0 bases, with 5 bases separating them. The germline gives CDR1 SQVTM, CDR2 ANQGSEA. The CDR3 protein is CSVYSSGANVLTF. The DNA for the CDR3 is TGCAGCGTTTATAGCTCTGGGGCCAACGTCCTGACTTTC.

This chain connects TRBV6-1 to TRBJ2-3; D uncertain. V shed 6 bases and J shed 3 bases, with 10 bases lying between them. The CDR3 is made up of 13 amino acids. Germline V gene sequence: CDR1 MNHNS, CDR2 SASEGT. In nucleotides, the CDR3 is TGTGCCAGCAGCCCAGCTCGGACAGATACGCAGTATTTT. Its protein product is CASSPARTDTQYF.

This clonotype appeared a few times. The chain employs TRBV6-2 or TRBV6-3 and TRBJ1-5, with D maybe TRBD1 (5 bases). The germline gives CDR1 MNHEY, CDR2 SVGEGT. Trimming removed 4 bases at V and 2 bases at J, with 12 bases between. The CDR3 runs 15 residues. The CDR3 nucleotides read TGTGCCAGCAGTTCCGGACATTTCGGCAATCAGCCCCAGCATTTT. Its protein is CASSSGHFGNQPQHF.

The V and J genes are TRBV6-1 and TRBJ1-1; weak D call: TRBD1 (5 bases). This CDR3 has 17 amino acids. V shed 2 bases and J shed 1 base, with 17 bases lying between them. Per the germline V gene, CDR1 is MNHNS and CDR2 is SASEGT. Written as DNA, the CDR3 is TGTGCCAGCAGTGAATGGAAGCCGGGGCCCTCGAACACTGAAGCTTTCTTT. Residues: CASSEWKPGPSNTEAFF.

This clonotype was seen at least ten times. This chain uses TRBV10-3 with TRBJ2-7; 9 bases line up with TRBD1. The CDR3 runs to 16 residues. The germline CDR1 and CDR2 sequences are ENHRY and SYGVKD. V shed 3 bases and J 4 bases; nucleotides not matched to a gene: 10. The CDR3 region is CAISETGQGISYEQYF. For the CDR3, the DNA is TGTGCCATCAGTGAAACGGGACAGGGAATTTCGTACGAGCAGTACTTC.

V gene TRBV7-9 combines with J gene TRBJ2-5; D remains unclear. The ends were cut back, 1 base at V and 0 bases at J, with 18 bases in the middle. This CDR3 has 18 residues. In germline, CDR1 is SEHNR, CDR2 FQNEAQ (reference sequence). The chain's CDR3 is CASSLVAAKSGNQETQYF. The DNA for the CDR3 is TGTGCCAGCAGCTTAGTGGCTGCCAAATCCGGAAACCAAGAGACCCAGTACTTC.

The V call is TRBV29-1, the J call TRBJ2-5; TRBD1 matches at 9 bases. V gave up 6 bases and J gave up 5 bases; unmatched junction bases: 7. The CDR3 has 13 residues. The germline gives CDR1 SQVTM, CDR2 ANQGSEA. The CDR3 sequence: CSVEQGAGETQYF. CDR3 nucleotide sequence: TGCAGCGTGGAACAGGGGGCCGGGGAGACCCAGTACTTC.

As concerns this clonotype: This sequence may be a read error, since a much larger clone differs from it by one base. V is TRBV6-4 and J is TRBJ1-2, with a possible D match to TRBD1 (5 bases). V lost 8 bases, J lost 8 bases, and 24 bases lay in between. CDR3 length: 15 residues. Germline V gene sequence: CDR1 MRHNA, CDR2 SNTAGT. CDR3 protein: CASGPAGDRLKGYTF. The CDR3 nucleotides are TGTGCCAGCGGTCCAGCGGGGGATAGACTAAAGGGCTACACCTTC.

The chain uses TRBV13 and TRBJ2-7; TRBD1 matches at 8 bases. The germline CDR1 and CDR2 sequences are PRHDT and FYEKMQ (reference sequence). CDR3 length equals 15 residues. The V gene end was trimmed by 4 bases and the J gene end by 5 bases; junction bases not matched to a gene: 10. The CDR3 protein is CASSSPDRVRHEQYF. The CDR3 DNA sequence: TGTGCCAGCAGCTCCCCGGACAGGGTCAGGCACGAGCAGTACTTC. Full variable domain (remainder filled in from reference TRBV13 and TRBJ2-7): AAGVIQSPRHLIKEKRETATLKCYPIPRHDTVYWYQQGPGQDPQFLISFYEKMQSDKGSIPDRFSAQQFSDYHSELNMSSLELGDSALYFCASSSPDRVRHEQYFGPGTRLTVT.

This clonotype was found many times. The chain recombines TRBV24-1 with TRBJ1-1, with D possibly matching TRBD1 (5 bases). The CDR3 loop spans 13 amino acids. Germline V gene lookup returns CDR1 KGHDR and CDR2 SFDVKD. V was cut by 7 bases and J by 3 bases, with 11 bases left in between. The CDR3 bases are TGTGCCACCAGATTGGGGGAATACACTGAAGCTTTCTTT. Translated: CATRLGEYTEAFF.

The rearrangement joins TRBV4-1 to TRBJ2-4; D assignment may be TRBD1 or TRBD2 (6 bases each). Trimming shortened V by 0 bases and J by 4 bases, and 16 bases separated the two germline ends. The germline V gene has CDR1 MGHRA and CDR2 YSYEKL. The CDR3 consists of 17 residues. The CDR3 nucleotides read TGCGCCAGCAGCCAAGATCGGTTAGGGGGGCCGAAAAACATTCAGTACTTC. This gives the protein CASSQDRLGGPKNIQYF.

The sample holds a few counts of this clonotype. The chain joins TRBV28 to TRBJ2-3, with TRBD2 identical over 8 bases. J lost 0 bases, V lost 3 bases, and 14 bases had no gene match. This CDR3 has 19 amino acids. Germline CDR1 reads MDHEN; CDR2 reads SYDVKM. CDR3 nucleotides: TGTGCCAGCAGTTTTGGTCTGCGGGAGGCAAAATCAAGCACAGATACGCAGTATTTT. It specifies CASSFGLREAKSSTDTQYF.

Ten or more counts support this clonotype. The J gene is TRBJ1-1, the V gene TRBV28; maybe TRBD1 (5 bases). The germline gives CDR1 MDHEN, CDR2 SYDVKM. V gave up 2 bases and J gave up 5 bases, with 15 bases separating them. This CDR3 contains 15 residues. CDR3: CASSLTVAGRTEAFF. In DNA, the CDR3 is TGTGCCAGCAGTTTAACAGTCGCAGGGAGGACTGAAGCTTTCTTT.

This clonotype was seen repeatedly, ten times or more. The chain couples TRBV12-3 or TRBV12-4 to TRBJ1-2, with D unclear. There are 11 residues in the CDR3. Trimming pared 3 bases from V and 8 bases from J, leaving 7 bases between. CDR3 in DNA: TGTGCCAGCAGTTTGGTGGAAGGCTACACCTTC. Its protein is CASSLVEGYTF.

The chain carries TRBV30 and TRBJ2-4; weak D call: TRBD1 (6 bases). Per the germline V gene, CDR1 is GTSNPN and CDR2 is SVGIG (reference sequence). The length of the CDR3 is 15 residues. With 0 bases removed from V and 0 bases from J, the gap between germline ends came to 9 bases. This chain's CDR3 is CAWSVTGKAKNIQYF. CDR3 sequence (DNA): TGTGCCTGGAGTGTAACAGGGAAAGCCAAAAACATTCAGTACTTC.

This clonotype appeared a single time. This may stem from a read error, because a much larger clone lies one nucleotide away. The rearrangement joins TRBV6-2 or TRBV6-3 to TRBJ2-5; D gene ambiguous. This CDR3 has 13 residues. The V gene's germline CDR1 is MNHEY and CDR2 SVGEGT. Deletions cut 6 bases from V and 0 bases from J, with 8 bases between. This CDR3 is CASSREYQETQYF. DNA for the CDR3: TGTGCCAGCAGCCGAGAGTACCAAGAGACCCAGTACTTC.